These 12 T cell receptor beta chains share one sample of origin, sequenced in a study of blood T cells in healthy people across ages. Next came a second PCR, run for about 6 to 12 cycles, which used a sample-barcoded 5' primer along with a J-beta primer mix. One entry per CDR3 protein, called by TCRdb with MiXCR from the 5' RACE reads. Seen here are 2 million or so distinct CDR3 sequences, 49% observed once, and the top ten hold approximately 2%. The sample was blood. The receptors here all came from a woman aged 40-49 years in good health.

This clonotype was found a few times. The rearrangement joins TRBV2 to TRBJ2-1; 11 bases map to TRBD2. The CDR3 totals 15 residues. V trimming: 6 bases; J trimming: 7 bases; junction bases outside the gene matches: 8. From germline, CDR1 is SNHLY and CDR2 FYNNEI. CDR3 residues: CASSSTSGGWNEQFF. CDR3 in DNA: TGTGCCAGCAGCTCTACTAGCGGGGGTTGGAATGAGCAGTTCTTC. The complete variable domain, with remaining parts taken from reference TRBV2 and TRBJ2-1, reads EPEVTQTPSHQVTQMGQEVILRCVPISNHLYFYWYRQILGQKVEFLVSFYNNEISEKSEIFDDQFSVERPDGSNFTLKIRSTKLEDSAMYFCASSSTSGGWNEQFFGPGTRLTVL.

This clonotype was recorded many times. The chain couples TRBV6-2 or TRBV6-3 to TRBJ2-7; D not certain. This CDR3 spans 13 amino acids. The V gene lost 2 bases and the J gene lost 3 bases, with 8 bases spanning the gap. CDR1 and CDR2 from the germline V gene are MNHEY and SVGEGT. The CDR3 DNA reads TGTGCCAGCAGTTACGGCGGACGCTACGAGCAGTACTTC. This translates into CASSYGGRYEQYF.

Concerning this clonotype itself: Germline and junction disagree at one end, which may indicate a read error. J is TRBJ2-5 and V is TRBV20-1; no definite D call. CDR3 length equals 12 residues. The germline CDR1 and CDR2 sequences are DFQATT and SNEGSKA (reference sequence). CDR3 bases: TGCAGGGCTAATCTCACGCAAGAGACCCAGTACTTC. The encoded protein is CRANLTQETQYF.

This clonotype was found once. The chain has TRBV5-5 and TRBJ1-1; TRBD1 agrees at 9 bases. CDR1 and CDR2 (germline): SGHKS, YYEKEE (reference sequence). The CDR3 runs 15 residues. The V gene end was trimmed by 4 bases and the J gene end by 1 base; junction bases not matched to a gene: 5. The CDR3 protein is CASSTPGQGNTEAFF. In nucleotides, the CDR3 is TGTGCCAGCAGCACCCCGGGACAGGGGAACACTGAAGCTTTCTTT.

The V and J genes are TRBV20-1 and TRBJ2-4; 9 nucleotides line up with TRBD1. Germline V lookup: CDR1 DFQATT, CDR2 SNEGSKA (reference sequence). This CDR3 is built from 13 residues. The V and J ends lost 5 bases and 4 bases, in that order; junction bases with no gene match: 3. The chain's CDR3 is CSAPGTGKNIQYF. Here the CDR3 DNA reads TGCAGTGCTCCCGGGACAGGGAAAAACATTCAGTACTTC.

This rearrangement joins TRBV7-2 to TRBJ1-4; tentatively, D is TRBD1 (5 bases). Germline CDR1 and CDR2: SGHTA and FQGNSA. CDR3 length: 13 amino acids. V gave up 2 bases and J gave up 6 bases, with 7 bases separating them. The CDR3 is CASSLSRDEKLFF. For the CDR3, the DNA is TGTGCCAGCAGCTTATCCAGGGATGAAAAACTGTTTTTT. The full variable domain, completed using reference TRBV7-2 and TRBJ1-4, is GAGVSQSPSNKVTEKGKDVELRCDPISGHTALYWYRQSLGQGLEFLIYFQGNSAPDKSGLPSDRFSAERTGGSVSTLTIQRTQQEDSAVYLCASSLSRDEKLFFGSGTQLSVL.

The J gene is TRBJ2-7, the V gene TRBV20-1; 10 bases align to TRBD1. The CDR3 covers 13 residues. Germline lookup yields CDR1 DFQATT and CDR2 SNEGSKA (reference sequence). The junction had 4 bases not matched to a gene; V was cut back by 2 bases and J by 6 bases. In DNA, the CDR3 is TGCAGTGCTAGACGGGACAGGGGAGTCGAGCAGTACTTC. Translating it yields CSARRDRGVEQYF.

The chain is built from TRBV5-1 and TRBJ2-5; 12 bases are shared with TRBD2. J lost 7 bases, V lost 5 bases, and 15 bases had no gene match. CDR3 length: 17 residues. Germline loops: CDR1 SGHRS, CDR2 YFSETQ. The CDR3: CASSGGSLAGGPVTQYF. Here the CDR3 DNA reads TGCGCCAGCAGTGGAGGGTCGCTAGCGGGGGGGCCCGTGACCCAGTACTTC.

The J gene is TRBJ2-1, the V gene TRBV25-1, with TRBD1 matching 9 bases. This CDR3 is 16 amino acids long. In germline, CDR1 is MGHDK, CDR2 SYGVNS. The V gene end was trimmed by 6 bases and the J gene end by 0 bases; junction bases not matched to a gene: 6. The CDR3 protein is CASRGDRAPSYNEQFF. CDR3 DNA sequence: TGTGCCAGCAGGGGGGACAGGGCCCCCTCCTACAATGAGCAGTTCTTC. The full variable domain, in which reference TRBV25-1 and TRBJ2-1 provide the parts outside the CDR3, is EADIYQTPRYLVIGTGKKITLECSQTMGHDKMYWYQQDPGMELHLIHYSYGVNSTEKGDLSSESTVSRIRTEHFPLTLESARPSHTSQYLCASRGDRAPSYNEQFFGPGTRLTVL.

J is TRBJ2-3 and V is TRBV5-1, with D tentatively TRBD2 (6 bases). V lost 3 bases and J lost 2, with 13 bases in between. The CDR3 is made up of 15 amino acids. Germline V gives CDR1 SGHRS, CDR2 YFSETQ. The CDR3 nucleotides are TGCGCCAGCAGCTCAACTAGCAAGGCCACAGATACGCAGTATTTT. This codes for CASSSTSKATDTQYF.

This chain joins TRBV9 and TRBJ1-2; possibly TRBD1 for D (5 bases). The CDR3 contains 15 residues. Between the trimmed V and J ends, which lost 0 bases and 3 bases, there was a span of 12 bases. Looked up from germline, CDR1 is SGDLS and CDR2 is YYNGEE. The chain's CDR3 is CASSVDSGLDYGYTF. CDR3 sequence (DNA): TGTGCCAGCAGCGTAGATTCAGGGTTGGACTATGGCTACACCTTC.

V usage is TRBV6-6 and J usage is TRBJ2-3; D possibly uses TRBD1 or TRBD2 (5 bases each). V lost 5 bases to trimming and J lost 0 bases, with 12 bases between them. CDR3 size: 15 residues. The V gene's germline CDR1 is MNHNY and CDR2 SVGAGI (reference sequence). The CDR3 DNA reads as TGTGCCAGCAGTGTATCGGGGCCTAGCACAGATACGCAGTATTTT. Translating gives CASSVSGPSTDTQYF.